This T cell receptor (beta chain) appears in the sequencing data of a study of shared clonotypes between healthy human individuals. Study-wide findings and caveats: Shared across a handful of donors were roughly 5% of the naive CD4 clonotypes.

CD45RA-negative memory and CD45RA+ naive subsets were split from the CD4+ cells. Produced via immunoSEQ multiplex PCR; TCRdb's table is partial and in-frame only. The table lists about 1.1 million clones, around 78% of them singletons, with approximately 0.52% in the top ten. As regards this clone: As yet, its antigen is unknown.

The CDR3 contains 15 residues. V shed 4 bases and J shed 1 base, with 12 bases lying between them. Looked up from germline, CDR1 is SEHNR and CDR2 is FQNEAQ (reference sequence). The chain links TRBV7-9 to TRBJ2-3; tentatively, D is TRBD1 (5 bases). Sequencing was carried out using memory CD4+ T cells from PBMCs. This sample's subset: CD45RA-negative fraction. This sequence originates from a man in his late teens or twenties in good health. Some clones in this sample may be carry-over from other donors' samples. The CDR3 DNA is TGTGCCAGCAGCTCCCAGGGTTTGGGCACAGATACGCAGTATTTT. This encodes CASSSQGLGTDTQYF.